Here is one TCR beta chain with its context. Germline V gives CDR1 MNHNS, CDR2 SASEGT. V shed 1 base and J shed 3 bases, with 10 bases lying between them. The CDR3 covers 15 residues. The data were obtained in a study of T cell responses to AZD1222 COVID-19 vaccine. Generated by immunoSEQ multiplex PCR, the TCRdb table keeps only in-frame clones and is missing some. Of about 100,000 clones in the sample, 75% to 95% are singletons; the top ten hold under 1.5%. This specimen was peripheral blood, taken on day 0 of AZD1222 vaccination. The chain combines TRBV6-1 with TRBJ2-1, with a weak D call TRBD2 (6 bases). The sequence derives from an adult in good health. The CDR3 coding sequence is TGTGCCAGCAGTGAAGTGGGGACTTTCTACAATGAGCAGTTCTTC. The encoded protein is CASSEVGTFYNEQFF.